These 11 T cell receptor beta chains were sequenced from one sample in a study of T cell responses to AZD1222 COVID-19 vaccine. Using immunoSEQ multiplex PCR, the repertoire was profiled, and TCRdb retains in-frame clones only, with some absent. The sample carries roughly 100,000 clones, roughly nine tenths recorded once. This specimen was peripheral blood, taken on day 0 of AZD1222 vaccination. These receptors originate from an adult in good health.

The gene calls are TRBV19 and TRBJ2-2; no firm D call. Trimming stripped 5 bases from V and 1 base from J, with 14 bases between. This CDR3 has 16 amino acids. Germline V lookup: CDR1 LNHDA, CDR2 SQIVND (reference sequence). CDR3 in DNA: TGTGCCAGTAGTGGTTACGGACGGAAGAACACCGGGGAGCTGTTTTTT. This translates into CASSGYGRKNTGELFF. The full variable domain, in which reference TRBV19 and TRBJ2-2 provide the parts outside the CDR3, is DGGITQSPKYLFRKEGQNVTLSCEQNLNHDAMYWYRQDPGQGLRLIYYSQIVNDFQKGDIAEGYSVSREKKESFPLTVTSAQKNPTAFYLCASSGYGRKNTGELFFGEGSRLTVL.

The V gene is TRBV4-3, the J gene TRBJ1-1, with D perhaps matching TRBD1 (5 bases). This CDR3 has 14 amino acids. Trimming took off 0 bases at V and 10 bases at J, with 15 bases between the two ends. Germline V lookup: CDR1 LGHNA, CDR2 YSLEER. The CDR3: CASSQDTRQGGAFF. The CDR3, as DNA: TGCGCCAGCAGCCAAGACACGAGGCAGGGTGGAGCTTTCTTT.

CDR3 DNA sequence: TGTGCCAGCAGCACCCAACAGGGGTCCGCGGAGGGCTACACCTTC. As protein: CASSTQQGSAEGYTF. The genes are TRBV7-2 and TRBJ1-2; 7 positions match TRBD1. CDR1 is SGHTA and CDR2 is FQGNSA in the germline V gene. CDR3 length equals 15 residues. J was trimmed by 8 bases and V by 5 bases; bases with no gene match: 14.

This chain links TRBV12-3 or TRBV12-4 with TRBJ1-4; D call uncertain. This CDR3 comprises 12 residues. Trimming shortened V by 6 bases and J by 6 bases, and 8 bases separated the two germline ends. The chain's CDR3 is CASSWVDEKLFF. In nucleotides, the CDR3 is TGTGCCAGCAGCTGGGTCGATGAAAAACTGTTTTTT.

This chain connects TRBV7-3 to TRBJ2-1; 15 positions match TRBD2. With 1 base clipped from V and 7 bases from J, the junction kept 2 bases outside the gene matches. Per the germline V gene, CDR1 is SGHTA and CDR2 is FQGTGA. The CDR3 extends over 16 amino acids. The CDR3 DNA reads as TGTGCCAGCAGCTTAATGGGACTAGCGGGGGGAAATGAGCAGTTCTTC. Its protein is CASSLMGLAGGNEQFF.

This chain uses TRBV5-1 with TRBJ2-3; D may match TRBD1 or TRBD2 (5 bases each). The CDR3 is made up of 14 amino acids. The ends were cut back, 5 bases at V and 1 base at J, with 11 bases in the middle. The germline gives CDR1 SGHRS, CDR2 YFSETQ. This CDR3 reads CASSGGSGTDTQYF. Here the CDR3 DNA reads TGCGCCAGCAGTGGGGGTTCCGGCACAGATACGCAGTATTTT.

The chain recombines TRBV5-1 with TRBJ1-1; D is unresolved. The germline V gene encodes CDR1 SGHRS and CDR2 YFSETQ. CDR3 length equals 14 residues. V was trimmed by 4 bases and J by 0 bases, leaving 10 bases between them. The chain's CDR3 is CASSALSLNTEAFF. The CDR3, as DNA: TGCGCCAGCAGCGCCCTTTCCTTGAACACTGAAGCTTTCTTT.

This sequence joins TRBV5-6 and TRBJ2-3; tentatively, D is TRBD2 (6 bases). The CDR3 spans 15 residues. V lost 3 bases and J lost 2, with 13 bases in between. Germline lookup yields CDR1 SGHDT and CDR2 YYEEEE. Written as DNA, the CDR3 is TGTGCCAGCAGCTCCCTCAGCGGGTACACAGATACGCAGTATTTT. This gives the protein CASSSLSGYTDTQYF.

The CDR3 sequence: CASSISDSQPQHF. As DNA, the CDR3 is TGTGCCAGCAGTATCTCGGACAGCCAGCCCCAGCATTTT. The V call is TRBV27, the J call TRBJ1-5; TRBD1 is a possible D gene (6 bases). This CDR3 contains 13 residues. CDR1 MNHEY and CDR2 SMNVEV come from the germline V gene (reference sequence). The V gene lost 5 bases and the J gene lost 7 bases, with 12 bases spanning the gap.

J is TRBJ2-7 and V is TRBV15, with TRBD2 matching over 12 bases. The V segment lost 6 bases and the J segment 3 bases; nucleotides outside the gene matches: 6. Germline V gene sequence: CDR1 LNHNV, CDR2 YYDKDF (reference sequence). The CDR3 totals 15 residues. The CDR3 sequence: CATSSGLAGLYEQYF. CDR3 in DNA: TGTGCCACCAGTTCTGGACTAGCGGGACTCTACGAGCAGTACTTC.

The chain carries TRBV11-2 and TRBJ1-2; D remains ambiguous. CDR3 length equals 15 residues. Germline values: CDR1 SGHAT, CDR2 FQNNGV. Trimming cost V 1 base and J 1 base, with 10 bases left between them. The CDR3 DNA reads TGTGCCAGCAGCTTAGCTTTTAGCAATAACTATGGCTACACCTTC. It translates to CASSLAFSNNYGYTF.